Below, 10 T cell receptor beta chains from the same sample are listed, as sequenced in a study of immune cell composition in non-small cell lung cancer. Measured with immunoSEQ multiplex PCR; TCRdb has only the in-frame clones, and not every one. The repertoire holds approximately 9,000 clones, with 60% to 80% as singletons. Normal lung was sampled as far from the tumour as possible, at least 3 cm. The specimen sequenced was non-adjacent lung tissue. The receptor set was obtained from a human donor with non-small cell lung cancer.

The CDR3 nucleotides read TGTGCCTGCCGGAGCTCCTACAATGAGCAGTTCTTC. Translating gives CACRSSYNEQFF. The chain combines TRBV30 with TRBJ2-1; D ambiguous. The V end was cut by 6 bases, the J end by 0 bases, with 6 bases between. Germline values: CDR1 GTSNPN, CDR2 SVGIG (reference sequence). This CDR3 region has 12 residues.

The J gene is TRBJ1-3, the V gene TRBV4-2, with TRBD1 matching 7 bases. Germline V gives CDR1 LGHNA, CDR2 YNFKEQ. The length of the CDR3 is 16 residues. The trim removed 2 bases at V and 6 bases at J, leaving 10 bases unmatched. This CDR3 reads CASSQRGTVQENTIYF. CDR3 bases: TGTGCCAGCAGCCAACGAGGGACAGTACAAGAAAACACCATATATTTT.

The chain has TRBV7-3 and TRBJ2-6; tentatively, D is TRBD1 (5 bases). CDR1 is SGHTA, CDR2 FQGTGA, per germline. The CDR3 runs to 13 residues. The germline V and J ends were trimmed by 8 bases and 3 bases, with 8 bases remaining between them. The CDR3 sequence: CASGAGGANVLTF. Here the CDR3 DNA reads TGTGCCAGCGGGGCAGGTGGGGCCAACGTCCTGACTTTC.

J is TRBJ1-5 and V is TRBV7-8; D is unresolved. Trimming shortened V by 5 bases and J by 3 bases, and 11 bases separated the two germline ends. Germline V CDR1 and CDR2: SGHVS, FQNEAQ. The CDR3 runs to 14 residues. For the CDR3, the DNA is TGTGCCAGCAGCCTCGGGAGTACCAATCAGCCCCAGCATTTT. Amino acids: CASSLGSTNQPQHF.

The genes are TRBV5-6 and TRBJ2-3; 11 bases are a match to TRBD2. CDR1 is SGHDT, CDR2 YYEEEE, per germline. The CDR3 is 18 residues long. J gave up 0 bases and V 0 bases, and 6 bases lay outside the gene matches. The DNA of the CDR3 is TGTGCCAGCAGCTTGGACGGCGGACTAGCGGGTAGCACAGATACGCAGTATTTT. The encoded protein is CASSLDGGLAGSTDTQYF.

The V gene is TRBV5-5, the J gene TRBJ2-2; 8 bases fit TRBD2. Looked up from germline, CDR1 is SGHKS and CDR2 is YYEKEE (reference sequence). This CDR3 is built from 16 residues. With 4 bases clipped from V and 1 base from J, the junction kept 6 bases outside the gene matches. The CDR3 nucleotides are TGTGCCAGCAGCCACCTGAGCGGGGGGAACACCGGGGAGCTGTTTTTT. Translation gives CASSHLSGGNTGELFF.

V usage is TRBV2 and J usage is TRBJ2-1, with no clear D. CDR3 size: 11 residues. Germline CDR1 SNHLY, CDR2 FYNNEI. V shed 3 bases and J shed 3 bases, with 0 bases lying between them. This chain's CDR3 is CASSDYNEQFF. CDR3 nucleotide sequence: TGTGCCAGCAGTGACTACAATGAGCAGTTCTTC.

The sample holds a few counts of this clone. This chain connects TRBV6-1 to TRBJ1-2; D may be TRBD1 (5 bases). The CDR3 covers 13 residues. Germline V gene lookup returns CDR1 MNHNS and CDR2 SASEGT. V was clipped by 5 bases and J by 6 bases, with 13 bases between them. CDR3 sequence reads: CASSFRQIDGYTF. DNA for the CDR3: TGTGCCAGCAGTTTCCGACAGATCGATGGCTACACCTTC.

The gene calls are TRBV28 and TRBJ2-1; possible D gene TRBD2, 6 bases. This CDR3 is 18 amino acids long. CDR1 is MDHEN and CDR2 is SYDVKM in the germline V gene. V shed 3 bases and J shed 8 bases, with 26 bases lying between them. DNA of the CDR3: TGTGCCAGCAGTTTTAAGCCCGGGGGAAGGGCTTTGAGGTATGAGCAGTTCTTC. Translating gives CASSFKPGGRALRYEQFF.

J is TRBJ1-2 and V is TRBV28; 8 positions match TRBD1. This CDR3 region has 14 residues. CDR1 and CDR2 from the germline V gene are MDHEN and SYDVKM. The junction had 9 bases not matched to a gene; V was cut back by 5 bases and J by 7 bases. The CDR3 DNA is TGTGCCAGCAGTCCCCCAGGGGGCTTTTTTGGCTACACCTTC. The encoded protein is CASSPPGGFFGYTF.